This T cell receptor beta chain emerged from a study of cytomegalovirus exposure and HLA in healthy donors. This clone was recorded once. The protocol was immunoSEQ multiplex PCR, while the TCRdb copy is restricted to in-frame clones and leaves out a portion. The table records about 110,000 clones, 88% of them present only once. There are 15 residues in the CDR3. V was trimmed by 6 bases and J by 2 bases, leaving 14 bases between them. CDR1 and CDR2 (germline): SGHAT, FQNNGV. This receptor was obtained from a woman aged 18-29 years in good health and CMV-seropositive. The chain links TRBV11-2 to TRBJ1-5; tentative D call: TRBD1 (5 bases). What was sequenced was PBMCs. CDR3 in amino acids: CASSYGAFGNQPQHF. In DNA form, the CDR3 reads TGTGCCAGCAGTTATGGGGCGTTTGGCAATCAGCCCCAGCATTTT.